The sequence of this T cell receptor beta chain was determined in a study of shared clonotypes between healthy human individuals. For the study at large: Each donor contributed plates that comprised three CD4 naive, three CD4 memory, two CD8 naive and one CD8 memory.

This CDR3 has 15 residues. CDR1 and CDR2 (germline): SGHNT, YYREEE (reference sequence). Trimming stripped 2 bases from V and 5 bases from J, with 16 bases between. Assay used: immunoSEQ multiplex PCR; TCRdb lists only in-frame clones, some missing. The sample includes some 2,000,000 clones, approximately 94% of them seen just once. Sequenced material: naive CD4+ T cells sorted from blood. Subset reported: CD45RA+ positively selected. The chain is built from TRBV5-4 and TRBJ2-5; tentative D call: TRBD1 (5 bases). The sequence was obtained from a man aged 18 to 35 in good health. The CDR3 here is CASSFRQGTSETQYF. The CDR3 DNA is TGTGCCAGCAGCTTCCGGCAGGGAACGTCGGAGACCCAGTACTTC.